This T cell receptor (beta chain) comes out of a study of blood T cell repertoires in COVID-19. This clone was observed a single time. Using immunoSEQ multiplex PCR, the repertoire was profiled, and TCRdb retains in-frame clones only, with some absent. The top ten hold about 10% of the sample, which has some 270,000 clones, about nine tenths seen once. Per germline, CDR1 LNHDA and CDR2 SQIVND (reference sequence). The junction had 6 bases not matched to a gene; V was cut back by 10 bases and J by 6 bases. There are 13 residues in the CDR3. The rearrangement uses TRBV19 and TRBJ2-4; TRBD2 agrees at 10 bases. This TCR came from a man aged 35 to 55 with active or convalescent COVID-19. The specimen sequenced was peripheral blood. This CDR3 reads CATASGRGNIQYF. CDR3 coding DNA: TGTGCCACCGCGAGCGGGAGGGGAAACATTCAGTACTTC.